These 29 T cell receptor beta chains originate from one sample sequenced in a study of blood T cells in healthy people across ages. A second PCR of roughly 6 to 12 cycles used a sample-barcoded 5' primer and a J-beta primer mix. In TCRdb, the 5' RACE reads were re-called with MiXCR into one record per CDR3 protein. The repertoire holds approximately 800,000 distinct CDR3 sequences, with approximately 59% as singletons. The material sequenced was blood. The receptors stem from a young man in good health.

Worth noting for this clonotype: Germline and junction disagree at one end, which may indicate a read error. The J gene is TRBJ2-3, the V gene TRBV24-1, with 7 bases aligning to TRBD1. Germline lookup yields CDR1 KGHDR and CDR2 SFDVKD. The CDR3 is 15 residues long. CDR3 protein: CATSDLGGDTDTLYF. The CDR3 nucleotides read TGTGCCACCAGTGATTTAGGGGGCGACACAGATACGCTGTATTTT.

This chain connects TRBV4-3 to TRBJ2-7; D ambiguous. Trimming took 3 bases from V and 3 from J, leaving 9 bases between them. The length of the CDR3 is 13 residues. From germline, CDR1 is LGHNA and CDR2 YSLEER. The DNA of the CDR3 is TGCGCCAGCAGCCAGGCTGTCCTCTACGAGCAGTACTTC. Translating it yields CASSQAVLYEQYF.

The genes are TRBV10-3 and TRBJ2-5; D perhaps matches TRBD1 (5 bases). V lost 7 bases, J lost 5 bases, and 17 bases lay in between. This CDR3 comprises 14 residues. Per the germline V gene, CDR1 is ENHRY and CDR2 is SYGVKD. The CDR3 sequence: CAINDGQGGETQYF. The CDR3 DNA sequence: TGTGCCATCAATGACGGGCAGGGTGGCGAGACCCAGTACTTC.

The chain is built from TRBV4-3 and TRBJ2-1; 9 bases line up with TRBD2. After removal of 0 bases from V and 12 bases from J, the junction contained 12 bases not matched to a gene. From germline, CDR1 is LGHNA and CDR2 YSLEER. CDR3 length: 16 residues. In DNA, the CDR3 is TGCGCCAGCAGCCAAGATCCAGCGGGGGGCCCAGGTGGGCAGTTCTTC. It is translated as CASSQDPAGGPGGQFF.

The V and J genes are TRBV28 and TRBJ2-1; weak D call: TRBD2 (6 bases). The last part of the DNA fits TRBJ2-7 better; the J call may be wrong. The CDR3 length is 14 residues. Germline CDR1 reads MDHEN; CDR2 reads SYDVKM. The CDR3 DNA follows: TGTGCCAGCAGTTTAGGAGGGAGGCCCTACGAGCAGTACTTC. It codes for CASSLGGRPYEQYF.

The DNA for the CDR3 is TGTGCCAGCAGCGTAGGAGTCTCTGACTATGGCTACACCTTC. This gives the protein CASSVGVSDYGYTF. The chain links TRBV9 to TRBJ1-2; no definite D call. Germline V lookup: CDR1 SGDLS, CDR2 YYNGEE. The V and J ends lost 0 bases and 3 bases respectively, with 9 bases between them. This CDR3 contains 14 residues.

V usage is TRBV11-2 and J usage is TRBJ2-1; 8 bases agree with TRBD1. CDR1 and CDR2 (germline): SGHAT, FQNNGV. The CDR3 consists of 14 residues. The trim removed 5 bases at V and 9 bases at J, leaving 9 bases unmatched. CDR3 in amino acids: CASSPTDRAGEQFF. The CDR3 nucleotides read TGTGCCAGCAGCCCGACGGACAGGGCGGGTGAGCAGTTCTTC. The entire variable domain, with the rest obtained from reference TRBV11-2 and TRBJ2-1, is as follows: EAGVAQSPRYKIIEKRQSVAFWCNPISGHATLYWYQQILGQGPKLLIQFQNNGVVDDSQLPKDRFSAERLKGVDSTLKIQPAKLEDSAVYLCASSPTDRAGEQFFGPGTRLTVL.

The chain combines TRBV25-1 with TRBJ2-1; maybe TRBD2 (5 bases). Trimming pared 1 base from V and 0 bases from J, leaving 19 bases between. This CDR3 region has 19 residues. The germline V gene encodes CDR1 MGHDK and CDR2 SYGVNS. In DNA, the CDR3 is TGTGCCAGCAGTGAATTCGAGGGATATACCGCGAGCTCCTACAATGAGCAGTTCTTC. Encoded protein: CASSEFEGYTASSYNEQFF.

This clonotype occurred many times. In nucleotides, the CDR3 is TGTGCCAGCAGCCAAGATGGGTCGGGCAACTATGGCTACACCTTC. Translated: CASSQDGSGNYGYTF. V is TRBV3-1 and J is TRBJ1-2; D gene uncertain. The V end was cut by 0 bases, the J end by 2 bases, with 10 bases between. Per germline, CDR1 LGHDT and CDR2 YNNKEL (reference sequence). The CDR3 runs to 15 residues.

The chain combines TRBV7-8 with TRBJ2-1; D perhaps matches TRBD2 (7 bases). CDR1 is SGHVS, CDR2 FQNEAQ, per germline. The CDR3 sequence is 15 residues long. V was pared by 5 bases and J by 7 bases, with 18 bases between. CDR3 loop: CASSIGGAMGNEQFF. The CDR3 DNA reads TGTGCCAGCAGCATAGGGGGGGCCATGGGGAATGAGCAGTTCTTC.

The chain links TRBV6-5 to TRBJ2-5, with TRBD1 as a possible D gene (5 bases). Per the germline V gene, CDR1 is MNHEY and CDR2 is SVGAGI. Trimming left V 6 bases short and J 0 bases short, with 17 bases between. The CDR3 is 16 amino acids. In DNA form, the CDR3 reads TGTGCCAGCAGGAGAGCCCCGACAGCGTACCAAGAGACCCAGTACTTC. Translated: CASRRAPTAYQETQYF.

This clonotype was detected a few times. The V gene is TRBV29-1, the J gene TRBJ2-7; D unresolved. The V end was cut by 6 bases, the J end by 9 bases, with 21 bases between. This CDR3 contains 13 residues. The germline V gene has CDR1 SQVTM and CDR2 ANQGSEA. The CDR3 DNA is TGCAGCGTCCGGAGCCCAGCCCCTTCTGGGCAGTACTTC. Its protein is CSVRSPAPSGQYF.

The J gene is TRBJ2-1, the V gene TRBV4-3, with no clear D. Trimming took off 2 bases at V and 3 bases at J, with 5 bases between the two ends. This CDR3 has 13 residues. Germline V gene sequence: CDR1 LGHNA, CDR2 YSLEER. The CDR3 loop reads CASSQKGYNEQFF. In nucleotides, the CDR3 is TGCGCCAGCAGCCAAAAGGGCTACAATGAGCAGTTCTTC.

The gene calls are TRBV29-1 and TRBJ2-4; possible D gene TRBD1, 5 bases. TRBJ2-5 explains the end of the DNA better; the J call may be wrong. From germline, CDR1 is SQVTM and CDR2 ANQGSEA. CDR3 size: 13 residues. CDR3: CSVVGVERETQYF. The CDR3 DNA reads as TGCAGCGTTGTAGGGGTAGAAAGAGAGACCCAGTACTTC.

The J gene is TRBJ1-5, the V gene TRBV6-6; D not certain. This CDR3 is 15 amino acids long. Trimming shortened V by 2 bases and J by 3 bases, and 11 bases separated the two germline ends. The germline V gene encodes CDR1 MNHNY and CDR2 SVGAGI (reference sequence). CDR3 in DNA: TGTGCCAGCAGTTACGGCGTATCGAACAATCAGCCCCAGCATTTT. Translated: CASSYGVSNNQPQHF.

This chain connects TRBV30 to TRBJ2-1; 10 bases are shared with TRBD2. V was clipped by 2 bases and J by 10 bases; unmatched bases: 8. This CDR3 comprises 14 residues. Germline V gene sequence: CDR1 GTSNPN, CDR2 SVGIG (reference sequence). CDR3 loop: CAWSPGLAYYEQFF. The CDR3 DNA reads TGTGCCTGGAGTCCGGGACTAGCGTACTACGAGCAGTTCTTC.

CDR3 DNA: TGTGCCAGCAGTCTAGGGCCCCCCGGCGGGCTCCAAGAGACCCAGTACTTC. This translates into CASSLGPPGGLQETQYF. This chain uses TRBV12-3 or TRBV12-4 with TRBJ2-5; D perhaps matches TRBD2 (5 bases). V was shortened by 5 bases and J by 1 base, with 20 bases between the two germline ends. The CDR3 has 17 amino acids.

The genes are TRBV4-2 and TRBJ2-1, with TRBD2 as a possible D gene (7 bases). This CDR3 region has 16 residues. V lost 0 bases to trimming and J lost 3 bases, with 12 bases between them. The germline V gene encodes CDR1 LGHNA and CDR2 YNFKEQ. The CDR3 spells CASSQDRGGSYNEQFF. DNA of the CDR3: TGTGCCAGCAGCCAAGATAGGGGGGGGAGCTACAATGAGCAGTTCTTC.

This clonotype was picked up a small number of times. The chain recombines TRBV7-2 with TRBJ2-1, with 10 bases lining up with TRBD2. Per germline, CDR1 SGHTA and CDR2 FQGNSA. This CDR3 spans 16 amino acids. The V gene end was trimmed by 1 base and the J gene end by 6 bases; junction bases not matched to a gene: 6. This chain's CDR3 is CASSLERGGAANEQFF. DNA of the CDR3: TGTGCCAGCAGCTTAGAGCGGGGGGGCGCGGCCAATGAGCAGTTCTTC.

The V gene is TRBV5-1, the J gene TRBJ2-4; a possible D gene is TRBD2 (6 bases). The V and J ends lost 4 bases and 1 base respectively, with 15 bases between them. Germline CDR1 is SGHRS and CDR2 is YFSETQ. The CDR3 length is 16 residues. The DNA for the CDR3 is TGCGCCAGCAGCGAGACTAGTGGCTCGGCCAAAAACATTCAGTACTTC. It codes for CASSETSGSAKNIQYF.

In nucleotides, the CDR3 is TGCGCCAGCAGCCAAGATGGTCCGACTAGCGCCTCCTACGAGCAGTACTTC. Translated, it gives CASSQDGPTSASYEQYF. The V and J genes are TRBV4-3 and TRBJ2-7, with 8 bases lining up with TRBD2. This CDR3 has 17 amino acids. Germline V gene lookup returns CDR1 LGHNA and CDR2 YSLEER. V lost 0 bases and J lost 0; bases outside the gene matches: 7.

This sequence joins TRBV27 and TRBJ2-3; maybe TRBD2 (5 bases). CDR1 MNHEY and CDR2 SMNVEV come from the germline V gene (reference sequence). The CDR3 covers 16 residues. Trimming shortened V by 4 bases and J by 1 base, and 15 bases separated the two germline ends. DNA for the CDR3: TGTGCCAGCAGTTCACGGCGAGGGATCGGCACAGATACGCAGTATTTT. Translation: CASSSRRGIGTDTQYF.

This clonotype was counted between two and nine times. The chain is built from TRBV4-3 and TRBJ2-3; D gene ambiguous. The germline V and J ends were trimmed by 2 bases and 3 bases, with 9 bases remaining between them. This CDR3 region has 14 residues. Germline CDR1 LGHNA, CDR2 YSLEER. CDR3 sequence: CASSQTPYTDTQYF. For the CDR3, the DNA is TGCGCCAGCAGCCAAACCCCGTATACAGATACGCAGTATTTT.

The chain uses TRBV6-6 and TRBJ1-5; TRBD1 matches 10 bases. The germline V gene has CDR1 MNHNY and CDR2 SVGAGI (reference sequence). The CDR3 has 17 amino acids. J was trimmed by 6 bases and V by 2 bases; bases with no gene match: 10. This chain's CDR3 is CASSYRTGGEASQPQHF. The CDR3 nucleotides are TGTGCCAGCAGTTACAGGACAGGGGGAGAAGCGAGTCAGCCCCAGCATTTT.

The V call is TRBV5-1, the J call TRBJ1-2, with no clear D. Trimming left V 0 bases short and J 6 bases short, with 21 bases between. The CDR3 length is 17 residues. The V gene's germline CDR1 is SGHRS and CDR2 YFSETQ. As DNA, the CDR3 is TGCGCCAGCAGCTTGGGTCCCAATCTAATCCCGAGGGATGGCTACACCTTC. It codes for CASSLGPNLIPRDGYTF. The entire variable domain, with the rest obtained from reference TRBV5-1 and TRBJ1-2, is as follows: KAGVTQTPRYLIKTRGQQVTLSCSPISGHRSVSWYQQTPGQGLQFLFEYFSETQRNKGNFPGRFSGRQFSNSRSEMNVSTLELGDSALYLCASSLGPNLIPRDGYTFGSGTRLTVV.

The V call is TRBV12-3 or TRBV12-4, the J call TRBJ2-1; D gene unclear. This CDR3 spans 15 amino acids. Trimming stripped 7 bases from V and 4 bases from J, with 17 bases between. Here the CDR3 DNA reads TGTGCCAGCACCATGGGCATGCTGGGTTACAATGAGCAGTTCTTC. Translating gives CASTMGMLGYNEQFF.

The rearrangement links TRBV7-2 to TRBJ2-2; possibly TRBD1 for D (6 bases). Trimming left V 5 bases short and J 4 bases short, with 17 bases between. Germline V gene lookup returns CDR1 SGHTA and CDR2 FQGNSA. The CDR3 extends over 16 amino acids. The CDR3 is CASSQGTRPATGELFF. The CDR3 coding sequence is TGTGCCAGCAGCCAGGGGACCCGGCCCGCCACCGGGGAGCTGTTTTTT.

The chain carries TRBV6-6 and TRBJ1-2; no definite D call. Trimming removed 6 bases at V and 6 bases at J, with 11 bases between. Germline lookup yields CDR1 MNHNY and CDR2 SVGAGI (reference sequence). The CDR3 totals 12 residues. This chain's CDR3 is CASRSGIDGYTF. The CDR3 DNA reads TGTGCCAGCAGGTCCGGGATTGATGGCTACACCTTC.

Remarks on this clonotype: A junction end diverges from the germline sequence, so it may reflect a read error. V gene TRBV28 combines with J gene TRBJ2-4; D is perhaps TRBD1 (6 bases). Germline CDR1 is MDHEN and CDR2 is SYDVKM. The CDR3 has 14 residues. Written as DNA, the CDR3 is TGTACCAGCATCCCAGGACAGGCCAAAAACATTCAGTACTTC. Translating gives CTSIPGQAKNIQYF.